Below, one TCR beta chain is given with its context. What it binds is not known. The data derive from a study of T-cell memory formation after mild COVID-19. Study conclusions and caveats: The pre-infection memory compartment contained some responding clones, suggesting cross-reactive memory joined.

TCRdb itself ran the 5' RACE reads through MiXCR, one entry per CDR3 protein. In the table there are a few hundred thousand distinct CDR3 sequences, 13% to 15% of which are singletons. The CDR3 runs to 14 residues. Germline CDR1 reads SEHNR; CDR2 reads FQNEAQ (reference sequence). V lost 3 bases and J 2 bases, leaving 10 bases between the germline ends. The specimen sequenced was PBMCs or a T cell subset sorted from them (not recorded which). This TCR was recovered from a man in his late teens or twenties who had mild COVID-19 (a few samples of this study predate the infection). Cell type and time point are not known. This chain connects TRBV7-9 to TRBJ1-2; D is uncertain. The CDR3 protein is CASSFGRWNYGYTF. CDR3 DNA: TGTGCCAGCAGCTTCGGCCGATGGAACTATGGCTACACCTTC.